Each of the 3 T cell receptor beta chains below was sequenced from the same sample in a study of cytomegalovirus exposure and HLA in healthy donors. This PCR relied on a set of 60 Vbeta primers and 13 Jbeta primers. Data came from immunoSEQ multiplex PCR; TCRdb stores just in-frame clones and leaves some out. This repertoire shows 250,000 to 350,000 clones, more than 80% found once; its top ten account for 4%. Sequencing used PBMCs. Receptors originate from a man in his forties in good health and CMV-seropositive.

The gene calls are TRBV27 and TRBJ2-1; D is unclear. CDR3 size: 13 residues. Per the germline V gene, CDR1 is MNHEY and CDR2 is SMNVEV (reference sequence). Trimming cost V 2 bases and J 10 bases, with 12 bases left between them. The CDR3, as DNA: TGTGCCAGCAGTTTAGCTGTAGCAGAAGAGCAGTTCTTC. It codes for CASSLAVAEEQFF.

Only one count was recorded for this clone. The rearrangement joins TRBV19 to TRBJ1-1; TRBD1 matches at 9 bases. V dropped 7 bases and J dropped 1; count of bases not matched to a gene: 4. This CDR3 has 14 residues. Germline V gene data show CDR1 as LNHDA and CDR2 as SQIVND (reference sequence). The CDR3 is CASNNRGPNTEAFF. The CDR3 DNA reads as TGTGCCAGTAACAACAGGGGGCCGAACACTGAAGCTTTCTTT.

This rearrangement joins TRBV2 to TRBJ1-5; D gene unclear. The CDR3 length is 13 residues. V was trimmed by 3 bases and J by 7 bases, leaving 10 bases between them. CDR1 is SNHLY and CDR2 is FYNNEI in the germline V gene. CDR3 protein: CASSDEGRQPQHF. In DNA form, the CDR3 reads TGTGCCAGCAGTGACGAGGGCAGGCAGCCCCAGCATTTT.